What follows are 27 T cell receptor beta chains derived from one specimen sequenced in a study of shared clonotypes between healthy human individuals. The method was immunoSEQ multiplex PCR; TCRdb's version includes in-frame clones alone and lacks a portion of them. The data hold hundreds of thousands of clones, with about 85% observed a single time. The sample taken for sequencing was PBMCs. The receptor set was obtained from a woman in her forties in good health. Some clones in this sample may be carry-over from other donors' samples.

This chain links TRBV11-2 with TRBJ1-1; D is unclear. The V gene's germline CDR1 is SGHAT and CDR2 FQNNGV. V was shortened by 1 base and J by 0 bases, with 12 bases between the two germline ends. The CDR3 consists of 16 residues. In DNA, the CDR3 is TGTGCCAGCAGCTTAGGACAAGCCCTCATGAACACTGAAGCTTTCTTT. This codes for CASSLGQALMNTEAFF.

The chain employs TRBV13 and TRBJ1-1; no firm D call. V was clipped by 4 bases and J by 1 base, with 7 bases between them. CDR1 is PRHDT, CDR2 FYEKMQ, per germline (reference sequence). CDR3 size: 13 residues. The CDR3 DNA reads TGTGCCAGCAGCTGGGTAGGGAACACTGAAGCTTTCTTT. Amino acid sequence: CASSWVGNTEAFF.

The chain uses TRBV30 and TRBJ2-2; 9 bases agree with TRBD2. The germline gives CDR1 GTSNPN, CDR2 SVGIG (reference sequence). The ends lost 7 bases at V and 4 bases at J; junction bases unmatched: 10. This CDR3 is 15 amino acids long. CDR3 protein: CASDGGRAFTGELFF. The CDR3 DNA is TGTGCCTCAGATGGCGGGAGGGCCTTCACCGGGGAGCTGTTTTTT.

The CDR3 sequence: CASSLVHRTTSYNEQFF. DNA for the CDR3: TGTGCCAGCAGCTTAGTGCACCGAACTACCTCCTACAATGAGCAGTTCTTC. The chain uses TRBV7-8 and TRBJ2-1; D not certain. The germline V gene has CDR1 SGHVS and CDR2 FQNEAQ. The V end was cut by 1 base, the J end by 0 bases, with 13 bases between. This CDR3 is 17 amino acids long.

This clone occurred many times. The chain's CDR3 is CASTSGRSFNQPQHF. CDR3 bases: TGTGCCAGTACCTCGGGACGGAGTTTCAATCAGCCCCAGCATTTT. V and J are TRBV19 and TRBJ1-5; tentative D call: TRBD1 (5 bases). V was shortened by 7 bases and J by 3 bases, with 16 bases between the two germline ends. Germline CDR1 and CDR2: LNHDA and SQIVND (reference sequence). The CDR3 is 15 amino acids.

The chain uses TRBV5-6 and TRBJ2-5; TRBD2 is a possible D gene (6 bases). The J call could be wrong; TRBJ2-7 is a better fit for the DNA end. CDR3 length: 17 residues. CDR1 SGHDT and CDR2 YYEEEE come from the germline V gene. As DNA, the CDR3 is TGTGCCAGCAGCTTGTTCGATACGGACGGGAGCTCCTACGAGCAGTACTTC. Amino acids: CASSLFDTDGSSYEQYF.

J is TRBJ1-5 and V is TRBV11-2; D gene ambiguous. Germline V gene lookup returns CDR1 SGHAT and CDR2 FQNNGV. Trimming took 0 bases from V and 0 from J, leaving 9 bases between them. This CDR3 has 16 residues. The chain's CDR3 is CASSLDGQNSNQPQHF. The CDR3 region has the DNA TGTGCCAGCAGCTTAGATGGCCAGAATAGCAATCAGCCCCAGCATTTT.

The rearrangement links TRBV15 to TRBJ2-5; 9 nucleotides match TRBD1. V trimming: 5 bases; J trimming: 5 bases; junction bases outside the gene matches: 12. Germline loops: CDR1 LNHNV, CDR2 YYDKDF (reference sequence). This CDR3 has 16 amino acids. The CDR3 DNA reads as TGTGCCACCAGCCGGCCCGGGACAGGGTTCGTTGAGACCCAGTACTTC. Protein sequence: CATSRPGTGFVETQYF.

The chain uses TRBV10-2 and TRBJ2-3; TRBD2 might be the D (5 bases). Germline CDR1 WSHSY, CDR2 SAAADI. This CDR3 is 13 amino acids long. Trimming removed 9 bases from V and 3 bases from J, with 13 bases in between. This CDR3 reads CASHGMGTDTQYF. In DNA, the CDR3 is TGCGCCAGTCACGGGATGGGGACAGATACGCAGTATTTT.

The V gene is TRBV14, the J gene TRBJ1-5; D might be TRBD1 (5 bases). CDR3 length: 15 amino acids. The germline V gene has CDR1 SGHDN and CDR2 FVKESK. V shed 1 base and J shed 1 base, with 8 bases lying between them. The CDR3 spells CASSQGGGSNQPQHF. Here the CDR3 DNA reads TGTGCCAGCAGCCAAGGGGGCGGGAGCAATCAGCCCCAGCATTTT.

The J gene is TRBJ1-6, the V gene TRBV4-1; no clear D. The CDR3 loop spans 15 amino acids. V lost 1 base, J lost 7 bases, and 11 bases lay in between. Germline V lookup: CDR1 MGHRA, CDR2 YSYEKL. The CDR3 loop reads CASSQGLFPNSPLHF. The CDR3 nucleotides read TGCGCCAGCAGCCAAGGACTCTTCCCAAATTCACCCCTCCACTTT.

There are a few counts of this clone. This sequence joins TRBV11-3 and TRBJ2-7, with D perhaps TRBD1 or TRBD2 (5 bases each). CDR3 length: 14 amino acids. Deletions cut 10 bases from V and 4 bases from J, with 20 bases between. Germline loops: CDR1 SGHNT, CDR2 YENEEA. The CDR3: CATSPRDRPYEQYF. The CDR3 bases are TGTGCCACCTCTCCCCGGGACCGCCCATACGAGCAGTACTTC.

The genes are TRBV30 and TRBJ2-7; D possibly corresponds to TRBD1 (5 bases). Germline V gives CDR1 GTSNPN, CDR2 SVGIG (reference sequence). Trimming took 2 bases from V and 5 from J, leaving 7 bases between them. CDR3 length equals 11 residues. CDR3 sequence (DNA): TGTGCCTGGAGTAGGGGCCACGAGCAGTACTTC. It specifies CAWSRGHEQYF.

The rearrangement links TRBV10-1 to TRBJ2-5; a weak D match, TRBD1 (5 bases). The J call is doubtful: the DNA matches TRBJ2-7 better. The germline V gene has CDR1 WNHNN and CDR2 SYGVQD (reference sequence). This CDR3 spans 16 amino acids. The CDR3 nucleotides read TGCGCCAGCAGTGAGTATCCGGACACGAACTCCTACGAGCAGTACTTC. Protein: CASSEYPDTNSYEQYF.

V is TRBV5-6 and J is TRBJ2-5; 8 nucleotides agree with TRBD2. The CDR3 covers 16 residues. Losses at the gene ends were 4 bases for V and 4 bases for J; bases not matched to a gene: 12. Germline V CDR1 and CDR2: SGHDT, YYEEEE. The DNA of the CDR3 is TGTGCCAGCAGCAGTAAACGAGCGGGAGTAGGAGAGACCCAGTACTTC. This translates into CASSSKRAGVGETQYF. Using reference TRBV5-6 and TRBJ2-5 for the parts outside the CDR3, the full variable domain is DAGVTQSPTHLIKTRGQQVTLRCSPKSGHDTVSWYQQALGQGPQFIFQYYEEEERQRGNFPDRFSGHQFPNYSSELNVNALLLGDSALYLCASSSKRAGVGETQYFGPGTRLLVL.

The rearrangement joins TRBV5-8 to TRBJ2-1, with 10 nucleotides matching TRBD2. Germline V gene data show CDR1 as SGHTS and CDR2 as YDEGEE. The CDR3 extends over 15 amino acids. J lost 8 bases, V lost 1 base, and 6 bases had no gene match. The CDR3 spells CASSLILAGLDEQFF. For the CDR3, the DNA is TGTGCCAGCAGCTTGATACTAGCGGGGTTGGATGAGCAGTTCTTC.

The chain combines TRBV11-2 with TRBJ2-1, with 7 bases identical to TRBD2. Germline lookup yields CDR1 SGHAT and CDR2 FQNNGV. The CDR3 is 17 amino acids. The ends lost 5 bases at V and 2 bases at J; junction bases unmatched: 12. CDR3 residues: CASSPYQRSGAYNEQFF. The CDR3 nucleotides are TGTGCCAGCAGCCCCTACCAGAGGAGCGGGGCCTACAATGAGCAGTTCTTC.

V usage is TRBV6-1 and J usage is TRBJ1-5, with D possibly TRBD1 on 6 matching bases. Looked up from germline, CDR1 is MNHNS and CDR2 is SASEGT. The V end lost 5 bases, the J end lost 0 bases, and 11 bases lay between the germline ends. This CDR3 comprises 15 residues. The CDR3 nucleotides read TGTGCCAGCAGTCGGACAGCATATAGCAATCAGCCCCAGCATTTT. As protein: CASSRTAYSNQPQHF.

This rearrangement joins TRBV11-2 to TRBJ2-2, with D perhaps TRBD1 or TRBD2 (5 bases each). Trimming cost V 3 bases and J 4 bases, with 15 bases left between them. In germline, CDR1 is SGHAT, CDR2 FQNNGV. The CDR3 extends over 16 amino acids. CDR3 in DNA: TGTGCCAGCAGCTTTGGGACGGGAACGACCACCGGGGAGCTGTTTTTT. Its translation is CASSFGTGTTTGELFF.

On this clone: Since a far larger clone is one base different, this is likely a read error. The V call is TRBV5-4, the J call TRBJ2-3, with 9 bases matching TRBD2. In germline, CDR1 is SGHNT, CDR2 YYREEE (reference sequence). The junction had 12 bases not matched to a gene; V was cut back by 5 bases and J by 5 bases. The CDR3 loop spans 16 amino acids. The CDR3 bases are TGTGCCAGCAGGCGGACTAGCGAGGGCCCCGGAGATACGCAGTATTTT. Residues: CASRRTSEGPGDTQYF. The full variable domain, with the rest looked up from reference TRBV5-4 and TRBJ2-3, is ETGVTQSPTHLIKTRGQQVTLRCSSQSGHNTVSWYQQALGQGPQFIFQYYREEENGRGNFPPRFSGLQFPNYSSELNVNALELDDSALYLCASRRTSEGPGDTQYFGPGTRLTVL.

This chain joins TRBV29-1 and TRBJ2-5; 7 nucleotides agree with TRBD2. The DNA end lines up better with TRBJ2-7; the J call may be wrong. The CDR3 consists of 12 residues. Germline V gene data show CDR1 as SQVTM and CDR2 as ANQGSEA. The CDR3 sequence is CSVGGGPYEQYF. CDR3 sequence (DNA): TGCAGCGTTGGGGGGGGTCCCTACGAGCAGTACTTC.

V is TRBV29-1 and J is TRBJ2-5, with D perhaps matching TRBD1 (6 bases). Trimming took 5 bases from V and 0 from J, leaving 10 bases between them. The length of the CDR3 is 13 residues. CDR1 is SQVTM and CDR2 is ANQGSEA in the germline V gene. The DNA for the CDR3 is TGCAGCGTTCTGACAGGCTACCAAGAGACCCAGTACTTC. Translating it yields CSVLTGYQETQYF.

This chain connects TRBV28 to TRBJ1-4, with 9 bases fitting TRBD1. Germline V gene lookup returns CDR1 MDHEN and CDR2 SYDVKM. The V and J ends lost 8 bases and 8 bases, in that order; junction bases with no gene match: 9. The CDR3 consists of 14 residues. The CDR3 loop is CASVTGGTGEKLFF. The CDR3 coding sequence is TGTGCCAGCGTCACAGGGGGCACGGGAGAAAAACTGTTTTTT.

The chain joins TRBV29-1 to TRBJ2-2, with TRBD2 matching over 9 bases. The CDR3 spans 13 residues. The germline V gene has CDR1 SQVTM and CDR2 ANQGSEA. Trimming took 3 bases from V and 7 from J; bases not matched to a gene: 3. CDR3: CSVDGAGGGELFF. The CDR3 bases are TGCAGCGTTGATGGAGCGGGGGGCGGGGAGCTGTTTTTT.

This clone was observed once. CDR3 coding DNA: TGTGCCAGCTGGCGGTTTAGCAGCCGGCGGGGGTTGGCCCAGTACTTC. This codes for CASWRFSSRRGLAQYF. This rearrangement joins TRBV2 to TRBJ2-5; 7 positions match TRBD2. The CDR3 extends over 16 amino acids. V shed 8 bases, J shed 9 bases, and the junction held 21 bases outside the gene matches. Germline loops: CDR1 SNHLY, CDR2 FYNNEI.

The rearrangement uses TRBV7-2 and TRBJ2-5; tentatively, D is TRBD2 (6 bases). The length of the CDR3 is 17 residues. CDR1 and CDR2 from the germline V gene are SGHTA and FQGNSA. Trimming cost V 7 bases and J 4 bases, with 25 bases left between them. As DNA, the CDR3 is TGTGCCAGCAAAGGGGTGTCAAGGACGGGAGAGGGAGAGACCCAGTACTTC. Its translation: CASKGVSRTGEGETQYF.

This rearrangement joins TRBV18 to TRBJ1-5; D unclear. V was pared by 3 bases and J by 5 bases, with 14 bases between. The CDR3 is 15 amino acids. Germline V gives CDR1 KGHSH, CDR2 LQKENI. In nucleotides, the CDR3 is TGTGCCAGCTCACCCCGACCCGGGAAAGATCAGCCCCAGCATTTT. This gives the protein CASSPRPGKDQPQHF.